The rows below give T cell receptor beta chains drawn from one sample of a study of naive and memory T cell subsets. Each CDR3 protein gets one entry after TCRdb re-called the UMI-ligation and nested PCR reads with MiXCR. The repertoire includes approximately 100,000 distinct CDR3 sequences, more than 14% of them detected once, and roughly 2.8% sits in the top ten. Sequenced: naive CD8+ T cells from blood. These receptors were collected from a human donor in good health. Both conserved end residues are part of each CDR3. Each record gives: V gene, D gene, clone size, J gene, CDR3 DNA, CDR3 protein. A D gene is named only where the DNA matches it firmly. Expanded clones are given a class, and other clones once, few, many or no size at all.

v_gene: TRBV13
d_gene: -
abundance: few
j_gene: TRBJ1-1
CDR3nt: TGTGCCAGCAGCTTAGGCCTATTGGGGGAAACTGGGGCTTTCTTT
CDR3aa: CASSLGLLGETGAFF

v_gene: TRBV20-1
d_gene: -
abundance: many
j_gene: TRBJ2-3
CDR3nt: TGCAGTGCTGGCGGAGGGGGCTCGAGCACAGATACGCAGTATTTT
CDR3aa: CSAGGGGSSTDTQYF

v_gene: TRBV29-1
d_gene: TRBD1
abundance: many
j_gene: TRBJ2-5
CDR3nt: TGCAGCATTGGACAGGGGAGCTTGGAGACCCAGTACTTC
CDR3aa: CSIGQGSLETQYF

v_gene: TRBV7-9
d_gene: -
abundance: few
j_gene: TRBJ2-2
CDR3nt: TGTGCCAGCGAAGAAGTGAACACCGGGGAGCTGTTTTTT
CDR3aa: CASEEVNTGELFF

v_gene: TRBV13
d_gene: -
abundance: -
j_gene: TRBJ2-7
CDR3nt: TGTGCCAGCAGCTTAGAGACAGGTCTCACCTACGAGCAGTACTTC
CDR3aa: CASSLETGLTYEQYF

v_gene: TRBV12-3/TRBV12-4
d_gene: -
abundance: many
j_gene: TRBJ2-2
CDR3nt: TGTGCCAGCAGCCAAACCTCTCTGAACACCGGGGAGCTGTTTTTT
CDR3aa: CASSQTSLNTGELFF

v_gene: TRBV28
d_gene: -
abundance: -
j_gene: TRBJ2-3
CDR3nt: TGTGCCAGCAGTTTATGGTGGGAGCGGCCCGGCCGGGGGGATACGCAGTATTTT
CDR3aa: CASSLWWERPGRGDTQYF

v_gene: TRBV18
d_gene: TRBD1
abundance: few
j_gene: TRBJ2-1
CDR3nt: TGTGCCAGCTCACCCCGACAGGGGGGGTCTACTCGGGAGTCGAAAAATGAGCAGTTCTTC
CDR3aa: CASSPRQGGSTRESKNEQFF

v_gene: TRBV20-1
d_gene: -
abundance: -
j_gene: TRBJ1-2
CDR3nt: TGCAGTGCTAGAGGACAGCAAAACTATGGCTACACCTTC
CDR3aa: CSARGQQNYGYTF

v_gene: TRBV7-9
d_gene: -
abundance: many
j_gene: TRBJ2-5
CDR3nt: TGTGCCAGCAGCTTAGCGTCGGGACGGAAAGAACAAGAGACCCAGTACTTC
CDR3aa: CASSLASGRKEQETQYF

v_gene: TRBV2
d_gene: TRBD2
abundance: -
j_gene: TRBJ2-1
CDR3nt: TGTGCCGCCTCGGGCGGGAGTTACAATGAGCAGTTCTTC
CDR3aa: CAASGGSYNEQFF

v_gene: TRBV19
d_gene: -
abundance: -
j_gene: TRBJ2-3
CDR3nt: TGTGCCAGTAGGGACCTTCTAGCGACTAGCACAGATACGCAGTATTTT
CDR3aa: CASRDLLATSTDTQYF

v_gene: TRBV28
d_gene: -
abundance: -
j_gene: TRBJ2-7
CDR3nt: TGTGCCAGCAGTTTTGACGACTTTTATACAGGGAAGCATGAGGATTTCCCCTACGAGCAGTACTTC
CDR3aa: CASSFDDFYTGKHEDFPYEQYF

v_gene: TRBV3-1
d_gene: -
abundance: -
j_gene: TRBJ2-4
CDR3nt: TGTGCCAGCAGCCAAGAGGGGACAACTCTGTACTTC
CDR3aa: CASSQEGTTLYF

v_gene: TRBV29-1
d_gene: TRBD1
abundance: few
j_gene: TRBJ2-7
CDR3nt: TGCAGCGTGGGACAGTCCTACGAGCAGTACTTC
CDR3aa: CSVGQSYEQYF

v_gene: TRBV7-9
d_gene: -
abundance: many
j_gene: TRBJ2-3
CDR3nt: TGTGCCAGCAGGCCCGGGACTAGCACAGATACGCAGTATTTT
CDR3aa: CASRPGTSTDTQYF

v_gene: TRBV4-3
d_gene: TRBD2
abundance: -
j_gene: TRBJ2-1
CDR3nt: TGCGCCAGCAGCCAAACTAGCGGGAGGGGGGTATACAATGAGCAGTTCTTC
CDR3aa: CASSQTSGRGVYNEQFF

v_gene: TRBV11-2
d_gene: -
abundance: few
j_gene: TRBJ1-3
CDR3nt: TGTGCCAGCAGCTTTGACGGTAGCTCTGGAAACACCATATATTTT
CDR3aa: CASSFDGSSGNTIYF

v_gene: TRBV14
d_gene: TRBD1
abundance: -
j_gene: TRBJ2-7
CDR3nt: TGTGCCAGCAGCCAAGGCCGACAGGGGTATGCCTACGAGCAGTACTTC
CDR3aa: CASSQGRQGYAYEQYF

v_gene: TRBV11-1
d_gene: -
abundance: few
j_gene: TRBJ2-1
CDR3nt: TGTGCCAGCAGCCCGGCCGGGACGAGGTACAATGAGCAGTTCTTC
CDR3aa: CASSPAGTRYNEQFF

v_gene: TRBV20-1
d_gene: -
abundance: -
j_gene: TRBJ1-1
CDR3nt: TGCAGTGTTCTCTGGGGGACTGAAGCTTTCTTT
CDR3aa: CSVLWGTEAFF

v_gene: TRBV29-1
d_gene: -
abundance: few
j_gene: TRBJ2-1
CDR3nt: TGCAGCCTTGGGGCTTACAATGAGCAGTTCTTC
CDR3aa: CSLGAYNEQFF